This TCR beta chain was sequenced for a study of T cell responses to AZD1222 COVID-19 vaccine (dated by TCRdb to the early 2020s). Regarding the complete study: TCR sequencing was performed for more than 230 trial participants, of whom around 210 were given two doses of AZD1222 and around 25 were given two doses of MenACWY control vaccine. Trial participants were enrolled into age subgroups of 18-55, 56-69 and 70-plus years, which contained approximately 150, 28 and 58 TCR-sequenced participants, respectively. Here is what the overall study found, with its caveats: Participants were mostly white British, with more females than males. The authors suggested clonal diversity may have been underestimated. Conclusions about previously exposed vaccinees are limited, since just five or six AZD1222 recipients were seropositive for SARS-CoV-2 at baseline. The 56-69-year group was small, and its depth increase did not reach significance, likely because of low power. Epitopes outside the regions mutated in the B.1.351 and B.1.1.7 variants were reportedly recognized by nearly half of the unique spike-specific TCRs. No day 14 peak-response samples were available, so repertoires were characterized only after the peak T cell response. Vaccine-associated CD4 TCRs spanned the whole spike protein, with dominant responses in regions 160-218 and 743-854. After two AZD1222 doses, spike-specific TCR breadth and depth were significantly higher than at day 0 and than in MenACWY recipients.

Remarks on this clone: Its binding antigen is unknown. Per-base qualities were not stored, and no clone one base away is much larger.

The CDR3 regions of human TCRbeta chains were analyzed by immunosequencing. Per the source publication's procedure: Repertoire TCRs were checked for matches against a reference library of SARS-CoV-2-specific TCRs that had been generated using the MIRA antigen-specificity platform. Breadth meant the fraction of unique TCRs that were SARS-CoV-2-associated, whereas depth meant the fraction of total T cells that were SARS-CoV-2-associated. Using the MIRA data, every spike-specific TCR was mapped to the spike region that the TCR reacted to and assigned to either a CD4 or a CD8 class. Log10-transformed breadth and depth values were compared by one-way ANOVA with Sidak's multiple comparisons tests. Entries here come from immuneACCESS through TCRdb and include only in-frame sequences with V and J called. Some clones fail to appear in such tables; in the studies checked, an unresolved V gene covers under half of the shortfall, and the cause of the remainder is unknown. Clone size and the V and J calls come from that table; the DNA yielded D and trimming. In this sample the table shows 120,000 or so clones, approximately 80% of which occur a single time. The ten largest clones capture over 25% of the sample.

Per the publication, the time point label means: about 28 days (+/-7) after the second vaccine dose. Because spike-specific TCR depth and breadth did not differ between the two schedules, AZD1222 recipients who got a second dose at roughly 4 weeks were pooled with those who got a second dose at roughly 12 weeks. Vaccinee samples were obtained from the UK trials COV001 and COV002, which included a single-blind randomized controlled phase 2/3 trial of AZD1222 (ChAdOx1 nCoV-19) in healthy adults. For TCRbeta chain sequencing, PBMC samples were collected from trial participants at day 0 and at day 28 after the second dose. Here the sequenced sample was peripheral blood, taken 28 days after the second AZD1222 dose. The receptor was derived from an adult who received the AZD1222 COVID-19 vaccine.

In nucleotide form, the sequence is TGTGCCAGCAGCCAAGAAGCAGGGATGAACACTGAAGCTTTCTTT. Its protein reads: CASSQEAGMNTEAFF. The receptor chain draws on TRBV3-1 (or the pseudogene TRBV3-2) and TRBJ1-1; the best D guess is TRBD1, with 5 bases matching. The junction carries 8 bases between V and J, which are trimmed by 0 bases and 0 bases respectively. CDR1 and CDR2 were assigned from the germline V gene (reference sequence) as LGHDT and YNNKEL. Spanning cysteine to phenylalanine, the CDR3 consists of 15 amino acids. The sequence is cut down to CDR3 DNA, 45 bases in frame from base 1.